This T cell receptor beta chain was recovered during a study of shared clonotypes between healthy human individuals. Each subset's genomic DNA was split evenly across several immunoSEQ plates. Libraries were prepared by immunoSEQ multiplex PCR; TCRdb keeps only in-frame clonotypes and omits some of them. The table includes approximately 500,000 clones, 95% to 97% detected once. The table lists this clone with a count of one. Its target is not known. Regarding the study as a whole: Genetic and exposure-history diversity was limited by the few donors.

Trimming took 1 base from V and 8 from J, leaving 12 bases between them. Germline V gene lookup returns CDR1 SGHTA and CDR2 FQGNSA. The CDR3 is made up of 13 amino acids. The chain joins TRBV7-2 to TRBJ2-7; D uncertain. Sequences were obtained from naive CD4+ T cells sorted from blood. Subset described: CD45RA+ positively selected. The origin of this receptor is a woman aged 30 to 39 in good health. The CDR3 sequence is CASSLDHFSQQYF. The DNA for the CDR3 is TGTGCCAGCAGCTTAGATCACTTTAGCCAGCAGTACTTC.